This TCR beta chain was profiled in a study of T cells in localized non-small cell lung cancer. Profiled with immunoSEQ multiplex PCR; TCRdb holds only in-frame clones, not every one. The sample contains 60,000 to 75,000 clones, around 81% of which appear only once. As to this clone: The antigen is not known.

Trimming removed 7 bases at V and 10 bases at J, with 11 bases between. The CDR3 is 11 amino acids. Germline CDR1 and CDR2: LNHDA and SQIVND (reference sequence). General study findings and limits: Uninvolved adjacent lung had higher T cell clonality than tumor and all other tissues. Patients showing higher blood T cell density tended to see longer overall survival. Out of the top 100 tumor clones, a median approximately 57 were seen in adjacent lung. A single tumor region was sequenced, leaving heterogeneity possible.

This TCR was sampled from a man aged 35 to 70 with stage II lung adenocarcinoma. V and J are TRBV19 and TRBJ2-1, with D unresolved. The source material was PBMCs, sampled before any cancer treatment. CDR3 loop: CASTLRNEQFF. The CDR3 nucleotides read TGTGCCAGTACCCTCCGGAACGAGCAGTTCTTC.